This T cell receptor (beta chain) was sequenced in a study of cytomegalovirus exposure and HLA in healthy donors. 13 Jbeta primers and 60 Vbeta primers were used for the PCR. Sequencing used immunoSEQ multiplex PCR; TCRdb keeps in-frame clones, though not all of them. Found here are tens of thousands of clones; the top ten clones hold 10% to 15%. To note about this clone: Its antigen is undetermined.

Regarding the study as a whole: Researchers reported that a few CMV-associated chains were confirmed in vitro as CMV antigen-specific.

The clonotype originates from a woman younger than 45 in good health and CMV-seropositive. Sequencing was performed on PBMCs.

CDR3 residues: CASSLTSGGYNEQFF. The DNA for the CDR3 is TGTGCCAGCAGTTTAACTAGCGGGGGATACAATGAGCAGTTCTTC. The rearrangement joins TRBV27 to TRBJ2-1; 11 bases map to TRBD2. Germline V gene data show CDR1 as MNHEY and CDR2 as SMNVEV (reference sequence). This CDR3 comprises 15 residues. The V segment lost 2 bases and the J segment 4 bases; nucleotides outside the gene matches: 1.